The count of the clone carrying this TCR beta chain is one. The target antigen is unknown. The method was immunoSEQ multiplex PCR; TCRdb's version includes in-frame clones alone and lacks a portion of them. The data hold about 67,000 clones, with about 88% observed a single time. The data belong to a study of chemoradiotherapy in HPV16-positive cancers. Whole-study findings and limits: During treatment, candidate HPV-specific clones and E7-related motifs expanded in tumor.

This CDR3 comprises 14 residues. Germline CDR1 GTSNPN, CDR2 SVGIG (reference sequence). V lost 3 bases and J lost 1, with 9 bases in between. The specimen was blood, collected from a patient who underwent chemoradiotherapy. The rearrangement uses TRBV30 and TRBJ2-2; no definite D call. The receptor's source is a human donor with HPV-associated anogenital cancer. The CDR3 is CAWSLDQNTGELFF. The CDR3 DNA reads TGTGCCTGGAGCTTGGACCAGAACACCGGGGAGCTGTTTTTT.